Detailed here is one TCR beta chain. This specimen comes from a study of identical twins. Looked up from germline, CDR1 is SGDLS and CDR2 is YYNGEE. With 4 bases removed from V and 5 bases from J, the gap between germline ends came to 18 bases. The CDR3 runs 15 residues. A universal primer binding site was introduced by template switching. The final cDNA contained unique molecular identifiers. MiXCR, run by TCRdb on the 5' RACE reads, gives a single entry per CDR3 protein. The sample records some 660,000 distinct CDR3 sequences, under 9% being singletons. This sample was also put to use in a study of yellow fever vaccine responses in identical twins.

The TCR was taken from a woman aged 18-30 years in good health. The V call is TRBV9, the J call TRBJ2-5; unclear D gene. The specimen sequenced was PBMCs. The chain's CDR3 is CASSPTPFSEETQYF. CDR3 coding DNA: TGTGCCAGCAGCCCCACTCCTTTCTCTGAGGAGACCCAGTACTTC.